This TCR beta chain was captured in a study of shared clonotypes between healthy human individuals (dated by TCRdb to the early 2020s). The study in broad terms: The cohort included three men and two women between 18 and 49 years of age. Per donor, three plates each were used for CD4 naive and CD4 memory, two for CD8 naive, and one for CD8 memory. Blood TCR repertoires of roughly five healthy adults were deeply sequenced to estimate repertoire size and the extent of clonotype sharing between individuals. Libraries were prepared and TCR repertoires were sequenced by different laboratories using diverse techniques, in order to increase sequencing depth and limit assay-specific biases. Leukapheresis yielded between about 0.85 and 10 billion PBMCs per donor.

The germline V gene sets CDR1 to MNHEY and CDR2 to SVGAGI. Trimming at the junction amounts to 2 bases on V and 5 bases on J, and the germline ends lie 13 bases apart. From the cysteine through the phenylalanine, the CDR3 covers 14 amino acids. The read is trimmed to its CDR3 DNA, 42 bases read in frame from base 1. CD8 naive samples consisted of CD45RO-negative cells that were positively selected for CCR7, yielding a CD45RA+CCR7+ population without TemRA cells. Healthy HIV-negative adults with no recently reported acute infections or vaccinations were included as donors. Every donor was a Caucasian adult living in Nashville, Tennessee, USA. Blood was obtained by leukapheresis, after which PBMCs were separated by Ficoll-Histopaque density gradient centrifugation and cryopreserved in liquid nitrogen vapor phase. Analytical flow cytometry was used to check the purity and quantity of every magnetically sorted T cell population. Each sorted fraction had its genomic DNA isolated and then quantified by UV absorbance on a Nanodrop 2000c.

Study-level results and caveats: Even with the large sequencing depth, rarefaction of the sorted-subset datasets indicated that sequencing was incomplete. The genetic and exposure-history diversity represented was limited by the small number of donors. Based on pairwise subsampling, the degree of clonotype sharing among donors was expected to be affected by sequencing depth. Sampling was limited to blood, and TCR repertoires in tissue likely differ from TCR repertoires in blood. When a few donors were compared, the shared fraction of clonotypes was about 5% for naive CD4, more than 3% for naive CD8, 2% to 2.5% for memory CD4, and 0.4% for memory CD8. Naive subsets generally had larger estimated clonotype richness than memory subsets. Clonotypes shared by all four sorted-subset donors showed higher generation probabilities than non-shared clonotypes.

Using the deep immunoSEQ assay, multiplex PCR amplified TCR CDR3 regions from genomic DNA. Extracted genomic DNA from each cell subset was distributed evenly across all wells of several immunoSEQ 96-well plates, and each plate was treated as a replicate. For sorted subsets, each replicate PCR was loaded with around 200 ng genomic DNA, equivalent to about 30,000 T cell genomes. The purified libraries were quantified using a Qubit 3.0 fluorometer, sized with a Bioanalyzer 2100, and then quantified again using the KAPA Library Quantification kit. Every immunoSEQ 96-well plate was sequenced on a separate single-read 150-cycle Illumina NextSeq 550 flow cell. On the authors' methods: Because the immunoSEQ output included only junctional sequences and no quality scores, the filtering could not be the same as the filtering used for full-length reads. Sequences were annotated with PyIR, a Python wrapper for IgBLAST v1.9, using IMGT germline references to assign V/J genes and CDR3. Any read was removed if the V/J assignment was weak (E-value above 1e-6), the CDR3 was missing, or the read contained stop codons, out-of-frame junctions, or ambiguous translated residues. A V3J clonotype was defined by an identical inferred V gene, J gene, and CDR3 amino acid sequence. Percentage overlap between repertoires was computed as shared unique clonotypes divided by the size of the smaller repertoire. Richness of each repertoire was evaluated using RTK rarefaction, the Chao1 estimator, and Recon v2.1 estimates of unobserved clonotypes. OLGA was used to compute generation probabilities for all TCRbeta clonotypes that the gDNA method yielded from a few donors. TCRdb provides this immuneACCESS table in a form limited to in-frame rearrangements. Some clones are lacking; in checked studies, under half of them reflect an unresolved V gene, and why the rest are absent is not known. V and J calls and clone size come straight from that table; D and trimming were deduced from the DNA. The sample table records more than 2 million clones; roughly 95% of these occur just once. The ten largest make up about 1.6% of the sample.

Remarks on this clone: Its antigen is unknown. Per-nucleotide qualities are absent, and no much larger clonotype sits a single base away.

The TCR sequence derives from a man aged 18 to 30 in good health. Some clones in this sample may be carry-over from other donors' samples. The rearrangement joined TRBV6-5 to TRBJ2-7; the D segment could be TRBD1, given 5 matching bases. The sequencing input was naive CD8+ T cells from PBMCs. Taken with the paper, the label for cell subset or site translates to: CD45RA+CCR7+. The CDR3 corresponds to CASSYQGKSHEQYF. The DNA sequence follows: TGTGCCAGCAGTTACCAGGGCAAGTCCCACGAGCAGTACTTC.